This T cell receptor (beta chain) emerged from a study of blood T cells in healthy people across ages. General study findings and limits: Changes seen in expanded clonotypes were possibly confounded by donor CMV status left unknown.

There are a few counts of this clonotype. Its target is unknown. The use of a sample-barcoded 5' primer and a J-beta primer mix characterized a second PCR of roughly 6 to 11 cycles. The yield of each sample was at least 2.5 million CDR3-containing paired-end reads. TCRdb used MiXCR to reprocess the 5' RACE reads, holding one entry per CDR3 protein. The table shows about 1 million distinct CDR3 sequences, with under 55% occurring only once. The people who gave samples were healthy Caucasians from Russia, aged roughly 6 to 95. Samples each had at least 5.5 micrograms of total RNA extracted. The CDR3 loop spans 14 amino acids. Germline assignment: CDR1 LGHNA and CDR2 YNFKEQ. V was clipped by 0 bases and J by 6 bases, with 12 bases between them.

The V call is TRBV4-2, the J call TRBJ2-7, with D hard to call. The sequencing input was blood. The sequence was collected from a woman aged 60 to 75 in good health. In DNA form, the CDR3 reads TGTGCCAGCAGCCAAGATCTGAGTCGTTCCGAGCAGTACTTC. It yields the protein CASSQDLSRSEQYF.